This TCR beta chain was identified in a study of blood T cell repertoires in COVID-19. The germline V gene encodes CDR1 SGHNT and CDR2 YYREEE (reference sequence). The CDR3 runs 16 residues. V shed 4 bases, J shed 2 bases, and the junction held 8 bases outside the gene matches. Authors' processing steps: Amplified reference gene primers provided the basis for estimating nucleated cell counts. Assay: immunoSEQ multiplex PCR; the TCRdb copy retains only in-frame clones and omits some. From that table come the V and J calls and clone size; the DNA was used to work out D and trimming. The sample has hundreds of thousands of clones; around 87% are singletons.

The origin of this receptor is a man between 60 and 75 years old with acute or convalescent COVID-19. This chain joins TRBV5-4 and TRBJ2-1; 8 bases agree with TRBD2. Sample: peripheral blood. The CDR3 protein is CASSPGGGGTYNEQFF. The CDR3 DNA reads as TGTGCCAGCAGCCCGGGAGGGGGGGGCACCTACAATGAGCAGTTCTTC.